This paragraph covers one TCR beta chain sequence. This entry is derived from a study of CD8 T cells in Susac syndrome. Reverse transcription of about 0.5 to 1 ug RNA was carried out with random hexamers. MiXCR was run by TCRdb on the immunoSEQ multiplex PCR reads, yielding one entry per CDR3 protein. The sample has about 300,000 distinct CDR3 sequences; around 91% are singletons. The receptor was derived from a human donor with multiple sclerosis. Source material: CD8+ T cells from PBMCs.

CDR3 sequence (DNA): TGTGCCAGCAGCCAAGGGACAGAAGAGACCCAGTACTTC. Protein product: CASSQGTEETQYF. The chain uses TRBV13 and TRBJ2-5, with TRBD1 identical over 7 bases. The CDR3 spans 13 residues. Germline V gives CDR1 PRHDT, CDR2 FYEKMQ (reference sequence). V was clipped by 5 bases and J by 3 bases; unmatched bases: 3.